This TCR beta chain appears in the sequencing data of a study of Graves' ophthalmopathy and Graves' hyperthyroidism. As the template, RNA transcripts were used to amplify TCR beta CDR3 regions. RT-PCR in the first round used HTBI primers; a second-round multiplex PCR followed. From the multiplex PCR reads, TCRdb called clonotypes with MiXCR, one entry per CDR3 protein. The sample lists 150,000 to 200,000 distinct CDR3 sequences, more than 30% occurring once. This CDR3 contains 13 residues. Per germline, CDR1 SEHNR and CDR2 FQNEAQ (reference sequence). V dropped 5 bases and J dropped 10 bases, with 17 bases sitting between them.

This TCR derives from a woman in her thirties or forties with Graves' ophthalmopathy. The rearrangement links TRBV7-9 to TRBJ1-2; tentatively, D is TRBD1 (6 bases). The sample was peripheral blood. CDR3 residues: CASSREVQGSYTF. The CDR3 DNA reads as TGTGCCAGCAGCAGGGAGGTACAGGGTTCCTACACCTTC.